The text below deals with one T cell receptor (beta chain). The entry originates in a study of Ad26.COV2.S vaccination and SARS-CoV-2 variants. This table comes from immunoSEQ multiplex PCR, and its TCRdb copy is limited to in-frame clones, with some not included. The profile shows hundreds of thousands of clones, around 90% of them singletons. This CDR3 has 16 amino acids. Germline CDR1 and CDR2: SGHRS and YFSETQ. V trimming: 4 bases; J trimming: 6 bases; junction bases outside the gene matches: 11. The treatment here: approximately 18 received Ad26.COV2.S at low or high dose, single or two shots; about 5 received placebo; per-sample allocation not given. Sampling occurred on day 63 after the first vaccine or placebo injection.

The chain combines TRBV5-1 with TRBJ1-1; 11 positions match TRBD1. The TCR was taken from a person between 18 and 59 years old who received the Ad26.COV2.S COVID-19 vaccine or a placebo. Sequencing used peripheral blood, obtained in a trial of Ad26.COV2.S vaccine versus placebo. This CDR3 reads CASSLFPADRGPEAFF. CDR3 in DNA: TGCGCCAGCAGCCTCTTTCCCGCGGACAGGGGGCCTGAAGCTTTCTTT.